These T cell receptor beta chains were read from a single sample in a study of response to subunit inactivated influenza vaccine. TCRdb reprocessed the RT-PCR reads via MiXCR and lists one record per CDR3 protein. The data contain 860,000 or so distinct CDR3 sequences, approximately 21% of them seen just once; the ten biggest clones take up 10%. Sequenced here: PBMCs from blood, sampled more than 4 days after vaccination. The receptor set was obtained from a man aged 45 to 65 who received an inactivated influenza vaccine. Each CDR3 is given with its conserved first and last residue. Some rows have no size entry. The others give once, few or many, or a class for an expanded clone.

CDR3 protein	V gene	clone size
CASSFPNRTATGFEQYF	TRBV7-8	many
CASSSRVEDGELFF	TRBV4-1	few
CSVIRRRWDSNQPQHF	TRBV20-1	NA
CASSSGPRQQFF	TRBV7-3	many
CASSLRLRGYNEQFF	TRBV7-8	NA
CATSETGTGEEKLFF	TRBV24-1	NA
CASSPEGRLGNTIYF	TRBV18	NA
CASSEEQGRFDEQYF	TRBV2	few
CASSPYSDQPQHF	TRBV12-3/TRBV12-4	NA
CAISEKGLAGGKNEQFF	TRBV10-3	few
CSVEVWGEQFF	TRBV29-1	few
CASRSTGGLETQYF	TRBV12-3/TRBV12-4	NA
CSAARGNTGELFF	TRBV20-1	few
CASSFVETSSYNEQFF	TRBV11-2	few
CASSSGVDEQFF	TRBV10-2	few
CAVALAGTAYEQYF	TRBV28	NA
CASSQAGTGSTQYF	TRBV4-3	few
CASSLRQGRNTGELFF	TRBV7-2	NA
CASSLERAGLLAGELFF	TRBV11-2	few
CARSPGLLYEQYF	TRBV5-6	NA
CASSQDYRAGGIGELFF	TRBV4-1	few
CASSLSTGNEKLFF	TRBV5-1	NA
CASSLTPARVSGANVLTF	TRBV6-1	NA
CSAVVGEGTQYF	TRBV20-1	NA
CSVEEATGFYGYTF	TRBV29-1	many
CASSHPGQPGNEQFF	TRBV6-1	few
CASSQGTLDEQYF	TRBV13	NA
CSATRTGDGYTF	TRBV29-1	NA
CASTLGLGSQIHEQFF	TRBV3-1	NA
CASSIPLRVVPIYNEQFF	TRBV19	NA
CASSLDLGTHEQFF	TRBV5-5	NA
CSVVEVYEQYF	TRBV29-1	few
CASRTPSGRSYNEQFF	TRBV28	few
CASSTKGLSKAEQYF	TRBV7-2	few
CASSTVNEQFF	TRBV12-3/TRBV12-4	many
CASSVDRGPKETQYF	TRBV9	NA
CASSPLRLAGNNEQFF	TRBV7-9	NA
CASSQQGRTEAFF	TRBV12-3/TRBV12-4	NA